One and the same sample provided the 13 T cell receptor beta chains below, sequenced in a study of blood T cell repertoires in COVID-19. TCRdb's table, derived via immunoSEQ multiplex PCR, lists solely in-frame clones and lacks some. The sample records about 15,000 clones, around 82% being singletons. Specimen: peripheral blood. The receptors shown here come from a human donor in a cohort sampled during active COVID-19.

This chain's CDR3 is CAGKGQGQETQYF. The CDR3 DNA follows: TGTGCCGGAAAAGGACAGGGACAAGAGACCCAGTACTTC. The rearrangement uses TRBV2 and TRBJ2-5, with 8 nucleotides matching TRBD1. The CDR3 loop spans 13 amino acids. Trimming cost V 11 bases and J 2 bases; bases outside gene matches: 7. CDR1 SNHLY and CDR2 FYNNEI come from the germline V gene.

The chain joins TRBV6-1 to TRBJ2-7, with TRBD1 identical over 12 bases. The trim removed 2 bases at V and 3 bases at J, leaving 5 bases unmatched. The CDR3 has 16 amino acids. Germline V CDR1 and CDR2: MNHNS, SASEGT. CDR3 bases: TGTGCCAGCAGTGAAATGGGGACAGGGGGCGGCTACGAGCAGTACTTC. Residues: CASSEMGTGGGYEQYF.

In this sample, this clone is large. J is TRBJ2-1 and V is TRBV7-9, with D perhaps matching TRBD2 (6 bases). The CDR3 is 13 residues long. The V end lost 1 base, the J end lost 15 bases, and 16 bases lay between the germline ends. The germline V gene encodes CDR1 SEHNR and CDR2 FQNEAQ (reference sequence). The CDR3, as DNA: TGTGCCAGCAGCTTAGATCGAGCGGGCGGGCGGTTCTTC. This codes for CASSLDRAGGRFF.

The V call is TRBV2, the J call TRBJ2-7; D might be TRBD1 (6 bases). The germline V gene encodes CDR1 SNHLY and CDR2 FYNNEI. Trimming removed 7 bases from V and 1 base from J, with 14 bases in between. This CDR3 is built from 14 residues. The CDR3 region is CASKARGTSYEQYF. CDR3 nucleotides: TGTGCCAGCAAGGCCAGAGGGACATCCTACGAGCAGTACTTC. The whole variable domain, filled in from reference TRBV2 and TRBJ2-7, reads EPEVTQTPSHQVTQMGQEVILRCVPISNHLYFYWYRQILGQKVEFLVSFYNNEISEKSEIFDDQFSVERPDGSNFTLKIRSTKLEDSAMYFCASKARGTSYEQYFGPGTRLTVT.

This rearrangement joins TRBV3-1 (or the pseudogene TRBV3-2) to TRBJ2-2; 9 bases line up with TRBD2. CDR3 length: 15 residues. Germline CDR1 reads LGHDT; CDR2 reads YNNKEL (reference sequence). Losses at the gene ends were 8 bases for V and 1 base for J; bases not matched to a gene: 5. The CDR3 bases are TGTGCCAGCCGGTCAGCGGGAGGGAACACCGGGGAGCTGTTTTTT. Protein product: CASRSAGGNTGELFF.

J is TRBJ1-2 and V is TRBV6-5; 8 bases are shared with TRBD1. The germline CDR1 and CDR2 sequences are MNHEY and SVGAGI. The CDR3 sequence is 15 residues long. V was pared by 8 bases and J by 5 bases, with 13 bases of the junction left unmatched. The CDR3 DNA reads TGTGCCAGCGTACGATCCCTGACAGGGGAATATGGCTACACCTTC. This sequence encodes CASVRSLTGEYGYTF.

The rearrangement links TRBV5-5 to TRBJ1-1, with TRBD1 matching over 7 bases. CDR1 and CDR2 (germline): SGHKS, YYEKEE (reference sequence). The CDR3 has 15 residues. V shed 5 bases, J shed 5 bases, and the junction held 12 bases outside the gene matches. As DNA, the CDR3 is TGTGCCAGCAGTTCAAGACAGGGTGGTTTGACTGAAGCTTTCTTT. Translation gives CASSSRQGGLTEAFF.

The chain links TRBV2 to TRBJ2-2; a possible D gene is TRBD1 (5 bases). The V end was cut by 3 bases, the J end by 5 bases, with 13 bases between. The CDR3 length is 15 residues. Per the germline V gene, CDR1 is SNHLY and CDR2 is FYNNEI. CDR3 in amino acids: CASSEDQGGTGELFF. DNA for the CDR3: TGTGCCAGCAGTGAGGACCAGGGTGGGACCGGGGAGCTGTTTTTT.

This sequence joins TRBV6-1 and TRBJ2-7; TRBD1 matches 9 bases. Germline trimming cut 2 bases from V and 3 bases from J; bases unmatched to any gene: 2. Germline lookup yields CDR1 MNHNS and CDR2 SASEGT. The CDR3 runs to 14 residues. The CDR3 region has the DNA TGTGCCAGCAGTGAAAGACAGGGGGACTACGAGCAGTACTTC. It translates to CASSERQGDYEQYF.

This chain links TRBV5-1 with TRBJ1-3, with 7 bases identical to TRBD1. This CDR3 comprises 15 residues. The germline gives CDR1 SGHRS, CDR2 YFSETQ. The V segment lost 4 bases and the J segment 2 bases; nucleotides outside the gene matches: 6. The DNA of the CDR3 is TGCGCCAGCAGCAGGGGACAGCCGGCTGGAAACACCATATATTTT. It yields the protein CASSRGQPAGNTIYF.

The CDR3 region has the DNA TGTGCCAGCAGGCAGGGGCTGAATTCACCCCTCCACTTT. Residues: CASRQGLNSPLHF. V and J are TRBV6-5 and TRBJ1-6, with D perhaps matching TRBD1 (6 bases). CDR1 MNHEY and CDR2 SVGAGI come from the germline V gene. The CDR3 contains 13 residues. Trimming cost V 6 bases and J 7 bases, with 10 bases left between them.

The CDR3 sequence is CASSLRPLAGDTQYF. The CDR3 DNA is TGTGCCAGCAGCTTAAGGCCCCTAGCGGGGGATACGCAGTATTTT. V usage is TRBV7-2 and J usage is TRBJ2-3; TRBD2 aligns across 9 bases. The CDR3 sequence is 15 residues long. V lost 2 bases and J lost 6; bases outside the gene matches: 6. Germline CDR1 SGHTA, CDR2 FQGNSA.

This chain links TRBV5-6 with TRBJ2-6; D is unclear. V was trimmed by 2 bases and J by 0 bases, leaving 3 bases between them. In germline, CDR1 is SGHDT, CDR2 YYEEEE. The CDR3 is 14 residues long. Here the CDR3 DNA reads TGTGCCAGCAGCTTTAGCTCTGGGGCCAACGTCCTGACTTTC. This translates into CASSFSSGANVLTF.